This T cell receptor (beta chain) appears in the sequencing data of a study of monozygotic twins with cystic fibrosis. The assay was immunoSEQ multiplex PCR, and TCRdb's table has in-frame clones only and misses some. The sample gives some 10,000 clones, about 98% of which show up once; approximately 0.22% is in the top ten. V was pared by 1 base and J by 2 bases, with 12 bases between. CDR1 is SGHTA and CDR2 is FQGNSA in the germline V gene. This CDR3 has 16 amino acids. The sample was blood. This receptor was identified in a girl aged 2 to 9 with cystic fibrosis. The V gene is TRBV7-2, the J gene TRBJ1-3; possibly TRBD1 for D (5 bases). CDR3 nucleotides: TGTGCCAGCAGCTTAGATACGGGACTCACTGGAAACACCATATATTTT. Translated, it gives CASSLDTGLTGNTIYF.